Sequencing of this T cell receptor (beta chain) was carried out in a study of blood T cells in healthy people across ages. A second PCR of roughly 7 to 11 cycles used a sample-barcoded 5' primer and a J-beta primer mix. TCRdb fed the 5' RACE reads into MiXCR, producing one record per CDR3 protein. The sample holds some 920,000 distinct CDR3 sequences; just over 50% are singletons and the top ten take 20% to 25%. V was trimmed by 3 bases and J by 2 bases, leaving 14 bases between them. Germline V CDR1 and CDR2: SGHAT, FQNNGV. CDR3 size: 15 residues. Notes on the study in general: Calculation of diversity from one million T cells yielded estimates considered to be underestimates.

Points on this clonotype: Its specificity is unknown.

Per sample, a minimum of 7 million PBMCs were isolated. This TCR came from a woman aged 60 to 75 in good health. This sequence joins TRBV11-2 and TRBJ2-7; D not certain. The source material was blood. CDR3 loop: CASSFTNDKTYEQYF. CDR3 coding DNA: TGTGCCAGCAGCTTCACGAATGACAAGACCTACGAGCAGTACTTC.